Each of the 11 T cell receptor beta chains below was sequenced from the same sample in a study of control samples from healthy donors and cancer patients. This table comes from immunoSEQ multiplex PCR, and its TCRdb copy is limited to in-frame clones, with some not included. Found here are more than 65,000 clones, more than 75% of them singletons; the top ten hold approximately 15%. The sequencing input was blood. The source is a man aged 50 to 59 in good health.

CDR3 DNA sequence: TGTGCCAGCAGTTTAACGGGCTACGAGCAGTACTTC. It translates to CASSLTGYEQYF. The gene calls are TRBV28 and TRBJ2-7, with D uncertain. Germline V gene lookup returns CDR1 MDHEN and CDR2 SYDVKM. Trimming left V 2 bases short and J 3 bases short, with 5 bases between. The CDR3 loop spans 12 amino acids.

The J gene is TRBJ2-7, the V gene TRBV28; maybe TRBD1 (7 bases). V lost 5 bases to trimming and J lost 6 bases, with 17 bases between them. Germline lookup yields CDR1 MDHEN and CDR2 SYDVKM. The CDR3 is 14 amino acids. The CDR3 DNA reads TGTGCCAGCAGTCCGCCTTACAGGGGAGGCGAGCAGTACTTC. It is translated as CASSPPYRGGEQYF.

This chain links TRBV7-8 with TRBJ2-1; 8 nucleotides match TRBD2. V lost 4 bases and J lost 5; bases outside the gene matches: 7. CDR1 and CDR2 from the germline V gene are SGHVS and FQNEAQ. This CDR3 is built from 15 residues. CDR3 in amino acids: CASSSSGRTNNEQFF. The CDR3 region has the DNA TGTGCCAGCAGCTCCAGCGGGAGAACTAACAATGAGCAGTTCTTC.

The chain employs TRBV30 and TRBJ2-3; D is undetermined. Germline V lookup: CDR1 GTSNPN, CDR2 SVGIG (reference sequence). Trimming took off 4 bases at V and 3 bases at J, with 8 bases between the two ends. This CDR3 has 12 residues. CDR3 sequence: CAWNHATDTQYF. The CDR3 DNA reads as TGTGCCTGGAACCACGCAACAGATACGCAGTATTTT.

The chain employs TRBV6-5 and TRBJ2-1; D possibly corresponds to TRBD2 (5 bases). The V and J ends lost 0 bases and 9 bases respectively, with 12 bases between them. This CDR3 is 14 amino acids long. Germline-derived CDR1 and CDR2 are MNHEY and SVGAGI. The CDR3 DNA reads as TGTGCCAGCAGTTACTCAAGGACTTACGGTGAGCAGTTCTTC. Its translation: CASSYSRTYGEQFF.

The chain carries TRBV29-1 and TRBJ2-2; D not resolved. This CDR3 has 14 residues. V was clipped by 2 bases and J by 0 bases, with 7 bases between them. CDR1 and CDR2 from the germline V gene are SQVTM and ANQGSEA. The CDR3 DNA is TGCAGCGTTGAACCCCAGGCGAACACCGGGGAGCTGTTTTTT. It specifies CSVEPQANTGELFF.

The rearrangement links TRBV10-3 to TRBJ1-6; possible D gene TRBD1, 6 bases. The V gene lost 0 bases and the J gene lost 9 bases, with 12 bases spanning the gap. Germline V gene sequence: CDR1 ENHRY, CDR2 SYGVKD. CDR3 length equals 15 residues. CDR3 amino acids: CAISESGAARSPLHF. CDR3 nucleotide sequence: TGTGCCATCAGTGAGTCGGGGGCAGCTCGTTCACCCCTCCACTTT.

The chain is built from TRBV2 and TRBJ1-2, with D perhaps matching TRBD1 (6 bases). This CDR3 contains 13 residues. Germline CDR1 and CDR2: SNHLY and FYNNEI. Trimming removed 4 bases at V and 4 bases at J, with 10 bases between. CDR3 sequence (DNA): TGTGCCAGCAGTGGGGGGCAGAGCTATGGCTACACCTTC. Its translation is CASSGGQSYGYTF.

The chain recombines TRBV7-2 with TRBJ1-1; the D is unclear. Trimming pared 0 bases from V and 5 bases from J, leaving 25 bases between. Germline-derived CDR1 and CDR2 are SGHTA and FQGNSA. The CDR3 sequence is 19 residues long. The CDR3, as DNA: TGTGCCAGCAGCTTAGCCCTCCTGGTTCGAGGCCCACTAGGTACTGAAGCTTTCTTT. It is translated as CASSLALLVRGPLGTEAFF.

This rearrangement joins TRBV10-3 to TRBJ1-3, with a tentative D call TRBD1 (5 bases). V was cut by 5 bases and J by 0 bases, with 11 bases left in between. This CDR3 contains 15 residues. CDR1 ENHRY and CDR2 SYGVKD come from the germline V gene. Here the CDR3 reads CAISSGGHSGNTIYF. Here the CDR3 DNA reads TGTGCCATCAGTTCGGGCGGACACTCTGGAAACACCATATATTTT.

The CDR3 DNA reads as TGTGCCAGCAAAAGGGACAGTAACACCGGGGAGCTGTTTTTT. This sequence encodes CASKRDSNTGELFF. The V gene is TRBV6-6, the J gene TRBJ2-2; TRBD1 matches at 7 bases. The V gene's germline CDR1 is MNHNY and CDR2 SVGAGI (reference sequence). Losses at the gene ends were 7 bases for V and 2 bases for J; bases not matched to a gene: 4. The CDR3 extends over 14 amino acids.